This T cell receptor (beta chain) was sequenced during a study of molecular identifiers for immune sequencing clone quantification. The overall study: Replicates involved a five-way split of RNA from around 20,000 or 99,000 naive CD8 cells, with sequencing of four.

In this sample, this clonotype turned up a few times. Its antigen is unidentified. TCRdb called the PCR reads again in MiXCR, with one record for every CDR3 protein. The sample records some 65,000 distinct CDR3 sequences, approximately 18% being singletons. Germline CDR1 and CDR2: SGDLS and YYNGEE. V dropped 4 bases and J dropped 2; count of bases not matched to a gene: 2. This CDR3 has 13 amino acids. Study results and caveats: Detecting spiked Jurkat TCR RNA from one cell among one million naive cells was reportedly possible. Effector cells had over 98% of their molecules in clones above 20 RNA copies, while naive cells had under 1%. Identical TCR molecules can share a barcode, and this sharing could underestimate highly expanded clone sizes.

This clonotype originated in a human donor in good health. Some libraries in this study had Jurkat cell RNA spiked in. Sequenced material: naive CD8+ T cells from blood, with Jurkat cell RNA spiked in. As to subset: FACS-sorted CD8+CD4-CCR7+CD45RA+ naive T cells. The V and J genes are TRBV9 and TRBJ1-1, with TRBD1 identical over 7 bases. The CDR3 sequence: CASSPGGNTEAFF. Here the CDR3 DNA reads TGTGCCAGCAGCCCAGGGGGTAACACTGAAGCTTTCTTT.